This T cell receptor beta chain was captured by sequencing in a study of blood T cell repertoires in COVID-19. Produced via immunoSEQ multiplex PCR; TCRdb's table is partial and in-frame only. The sample has roughly 75,000 clones; 85% are singletons. Material: peripheral blood. The sequence was collected from a middle-aged man with COVID-19, enrolled during active disease.

CDR3 in amino acids: CASSLGQGNTEAFF. DNA for the CDR3: TGTGCCAGCAGCCTCGGACAGGGCAACACTGAAGCTTTCTTT. V usage is TRBV6-5 and J usage is TRBJ1-1, with TRBD1 matching over 8 bases. V dropped 6 bases and J dropped 2; count of bases not matched to a gene: 5. Germline loops: CDR1 MNHEY, CDR2 SVGAGI. The CDR3 is made up of 14 amino acids.